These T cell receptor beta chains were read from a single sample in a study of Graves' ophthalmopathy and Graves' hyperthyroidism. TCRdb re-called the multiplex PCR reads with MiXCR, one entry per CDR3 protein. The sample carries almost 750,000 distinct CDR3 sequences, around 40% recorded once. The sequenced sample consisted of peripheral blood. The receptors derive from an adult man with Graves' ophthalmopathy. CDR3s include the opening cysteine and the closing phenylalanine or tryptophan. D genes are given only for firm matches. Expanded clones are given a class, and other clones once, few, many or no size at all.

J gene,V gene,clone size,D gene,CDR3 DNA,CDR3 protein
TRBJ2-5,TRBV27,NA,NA,TGTGCCACAGGCAGGGGCGGGGAGACCCAGTACTTC,CATGRGGETQYF
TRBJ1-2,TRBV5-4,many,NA,TGTGCCAGCAGCTCGTCCGGGAACTATGGCTACACCTTC,CASSSSGNYGYTF
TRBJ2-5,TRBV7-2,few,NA,TGTGCCAGCAGCCAAGGGTCCCACACCACCCAAGAGACCCAGTACTTC,CASSQGSHTTQETQYF
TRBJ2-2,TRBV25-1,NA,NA,TGTGCCAGCAGAATATGGAACACCGGGGAGCTGTTTTTT,CASRIWNTGELFF
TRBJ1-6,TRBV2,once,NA,TGTGCCAGCAGCTTAGACCTGGGACCGGGCCTTGGGGCCCTCCACTTT,CASSLDLGPGLGALHF
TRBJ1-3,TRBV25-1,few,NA,TGTGCCAGCAGTGATAGTGCCGGGATATACACCATATATTTT,CASSDSAGIYTIYF
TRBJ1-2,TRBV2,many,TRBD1,TGTGCCAGCAGACCCGACAGGGAAGTCTACACCTTC,CASRPDREVYTF
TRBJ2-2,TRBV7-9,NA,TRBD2,TGTGCCAGCAGTCCTCCGGGAGGGGTCACCGGGGAGCTGTTTTTT,CASSPPGGVTGELFF
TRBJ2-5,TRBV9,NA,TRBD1,TGTGCCAGCAGCCGGGACAGGGCCCAGTACTTC,CASSRDRAQYF
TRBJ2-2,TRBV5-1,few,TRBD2,TGCGCCAGCAGCTTACGACTAGCGGGAAACACCGGGGAGCTGTTTTTT,CASSLRLAGNTGELFF
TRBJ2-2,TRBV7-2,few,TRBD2,TGTGCCAGCAGCCCGAGGGGACTAGCGGGAGGGGAGCTGTTTTTT,CASSPRGLAGGELFF
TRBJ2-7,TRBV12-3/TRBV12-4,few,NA,TGTGCCAGCAGTCGACGGGGAGCCTACGAGCAGTACTTC,CASSRRGAYEQYF
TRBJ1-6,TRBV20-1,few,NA,TGCAGTGCTAGAGGGGGAGATGGAGTACTCAGATCACCCCTCCACTTT,CSARGGDGVLRSPLHF
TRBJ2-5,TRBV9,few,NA,TGTGCCAGCAGCGTACGGTGGGGACGGGGGGAGACCCAGTACTTC,CASSVRWGRGETQYF
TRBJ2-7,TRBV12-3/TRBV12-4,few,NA,TGTGCCAGCAGCTTCGCCGCTCCCCCCGGCGAGCAGTACTTC,CASSFAAPPGEQYF
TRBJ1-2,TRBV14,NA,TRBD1,TGTGCCAGCAGCCAAGGGACAGGGTTAGGCTACACCTTC,CASSQGTGLGYTF
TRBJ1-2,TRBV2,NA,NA,TGTGCCAGCAGTGATCAATGGGTGACGGGCTACACCTTC,CASSDQWVTGYTF